This T cell receptor beta chain was retrieved from a study of T cells in Graves' hyperthyroidism and ophthalmopathy. It was RNA transcripts that yielded the amplified TCR beta CDR3 regions. Initially, a first-round RT-PCR of the TCR CDR3 employed the HTBI primer set. TCRdb redid the calling of the multiplex PCR reads with MiXCR, one entry per CDR3 protein. The sample carries 200,000 to 300,000 distinct CDR3 sequences, approximately 24% recorded once. This CDR3 region has 12 residues. Trimming removed 1 base from V and 6 bases from J, with 10 bases in between. Germline assignment: CDR1 SQVTM and CDR2 ANQGSEA. At least ten counts were recorded for this clonotype.

The sequencing sample was made of blood. The V call is TRBV29-1, the J call TRBJ2-7; possible D gene TRBD2, 6 bases. The TCR was taken from a woman aged 35 to 49 with Graves' ophthalmopathy. The CDR3 here is CSVEVSGGEQYF. CDR3 DNA: TGCAGCGTTGAAGTATCCGGGGGCGAGCAGTACTTC.